The sequence of this TCR beta chain was determined in a study of T cell clonotyping in hematopoietic cell transplantation. The study's findings and limits: Recipient TCR diversity dropped after transplant; expanded clonotypes rose from day 30 to 180.

The table came from immunoSEQ multiplex PCR; TCRdb's copy has only in-frame clones and leaves some out. The sample has about 16,000 clones, around 90% seen once. Turning to this clone: Its antigen is unidentified.

CDR3 length: 15 amino acids. CDR1 is LNHNV and CDR2 is YYDKDF in the germline V gene (reference sequence). J lost 1 base, V lost 1 base, and 3 bases had no gene match. The chain couples TRBV15 to TRBJ2-7; 8 positions agree with TRBD1. This sequence was found in a man between 35 and 55 years old in good health. Some clones in this sample may be carry-over from other donors' samples. The material sequenced was peripheral blood mononuclear cells. For the CDR3, the DNA is TGTGCCACCAGCAGAGTAAGGACAGGGTCCTACGAGCAGTACTTC. It is translated as CATSRVRTGSYEQYF.